This TCR beta chain stems from a study of spatial heterogeneity in lung cancer. Every individual TCR cDNA molecule carried its own unique molecular identifier, which allowed correction of PCR and sequencing errors. TCRdb re-derived calls from the 5' RACE reads in MiXCR, one entry per CDR3 protein. The sample gives about 85,000 distinct CDR3 sequences, approximately 21% of which show up once; approximately 5.6% is in the top ten. The CDR3 consists of 12 residues. Per germline, CDR1 SQVTM and CDR2 ANQGSEA. Deletions cut 0 bases from V and 6 bases from J, with 7 bases between. Indicated time point: sample taken at primary tumor resection. TCRs were sequenced from unsorted whole RNA of tumor, nontumor lung or PBMC. The donors were some 70 patients with non-small cell lung cancer that was early-stage and untreated.

This material consisted of PBMCs, taken at surgery. The origin of this receptor is a male donor with early-stage non-small cell lung cancer. This chain joins TRBV29-1 and TRBJ2-3, with no clear D. The DNA for the CDR3 is TGCAGCGTTGAAGATCAAAGGGATACGCAGTATTTT. Amino acids: CSVEDQRDTQYF.